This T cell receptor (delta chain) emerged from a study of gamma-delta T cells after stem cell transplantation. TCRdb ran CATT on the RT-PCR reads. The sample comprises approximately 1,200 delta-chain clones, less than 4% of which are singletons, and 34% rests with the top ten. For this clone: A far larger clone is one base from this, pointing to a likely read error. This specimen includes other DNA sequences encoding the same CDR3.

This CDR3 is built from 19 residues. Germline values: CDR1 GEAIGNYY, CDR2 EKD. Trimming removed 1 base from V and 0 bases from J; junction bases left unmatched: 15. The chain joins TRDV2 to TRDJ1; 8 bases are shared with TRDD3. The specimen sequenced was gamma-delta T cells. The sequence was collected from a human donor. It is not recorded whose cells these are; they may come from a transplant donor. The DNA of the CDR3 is TGTGCCTGTGACACGATACTGGGGGCTCCCGGCCGGGACACCGATAAACTCATCTTT. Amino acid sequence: CACDTILGAPGRDTDKLIF.